This T cell receptor (beta chain) came from a study of blood T cell repertoires in COVID-19 (dated by TCRdb to the early 2020s). Study-level background: Samples covering the acute and convalescent phases of COVID-19 were provided by collaborators in the United States, Italy and Spain. The sample metadata nearly always contained a de-identified subject ID, COVID-19 status, age in years and sex. The repertoires were released in a freely available public database intended as a resource for research on the immune response to SARS-CoV-2. Where HLA class I and class II types were available, the types were taken from metadata supplied by the sample provider, not from assay-based typing. The material from the prospective study consisted of cDNA or gDNA derived from T cells, B-cell-depleted T cells, or PBMCs. Samples were obtained from the ongoing ImmuneRACE study (first 160 participants) and from about 1,300 subjects provided by 6 global collaborators. The dataset comprised deeply sampled blood TCRbeta repertoires from subjects exposed to, actively infected with, or recovered from COVID-19.

The immunoSEQ Assay, a bias-controlled multiplex PCR, was used to amplify TCRbeta CDR3 regions from genomic DNA. Under the source paper's analysis protocol: The number of nucleated cells in each sample was estimated from the amplification of reference gene primers within the assay. To quantify the absolute abundance of each unique TCRbeta CDR3 rearrangement, sequence reads were collapsed and filtered. For each sample, productive Simpson clonality was calculated as the square root of Simpson's diversity index over productive rearrangements. TCRdb stores this immuneACCESS table with in-frame sequences only. Part of the clones is absent; in the studies checked, under half of the shortfall reflects unresolved V genes, and no reason is known for the rest. For V, J and clone size, that table is used; D and trimming come from the DNA. The sample table lists about 140,000 clones, 65% to 80% of them with a count of one. 1.9% of the sample is in the top ten clones.

Findings and caveats that apply to the study as a whole: The quantity of clinical and demographic metadata differed by source and by participant and was supplied without curation.

As for this clone: What antigen it recognizes has not been identified. The record has no base qualities; no much larger clone is one base away.

The germline V gene encodes CDR1 SGHTA and CDR2 FQGNSA. Ends trimmed: V by 3 bases, J by 4 bases; bases unmatched to a gene: 10. The CDR3 covers 17 residues, taking in both the cysteine and the phenylalanine. Left in the record is the CDR3 DNA by itself, 51 bases read in frame from the first base. Whole blood was collected in K2EDTA tubes by collaborating institutions according to the institutions' own protocols. For TCRbeta analysis, collaborators shipped samples in one of three forms: frozen whole blood, isolated PBMCs, or DNA extracted from either of those sample types. The TCR sequence derives from a woman aged 55-75 years with acute or convalescent COVID-19. The sample taken for sequencing was peripheral blood. The rearranged chain carries TRBV7-2 and TRBJ2-5; 11 central nucleotides agree with TRBD2. The encoded CDR3 is CASSLALAGVRRETQYF. The DNA sequence follows: TGTGCCAGCAGCTTGGCACTAGCGGGAGTTCGTCGAGAGACCCAGTACTTC.